The source of this T cell receptor beta chain is a study of cytomegalovirus exposure and HLA in healthy donors. V lost 1 base and J 9 bases, leaving 13 bases between the germline ends. The CDR3 length is 14 residues. Germline V gene data show CDR1 as LNHNV and CDR2 as YYDKDF (reference sequence). This clone appeared once. PCR used 60 Vbeta primers and 13 Jbeta primers. Some clones are missing from TCRdb's copy, which holds only in-frame ones; the method was immunoSEQ multiplex PCR. The data hold 150,000 to 200,000 clones, with 75% to 85% observed a single time. The genes are TRBV15 and TRBJ2-1, with a weak D call TRBD2 (5 bases). The TCR was taken from a girl aged 2-10 years in good health and CMV-seropositive. The sample taken for sequencing was PBMCs. The CDR3 reads CATSRVLGRGEQFF. CDR3 DNA: TGTGCCACCAGCAGAGTTCTAGGCCGGGGTGAGCAGTTCTTC.